The 10 T cell receptor beta chains in this list originate from one sample, sequenced in a study of cytomegalovirus exposure and HLA in healthy donors. This PCR relied on a set of 60 Vbeta primers and 13 Jbeta primers. Method: immunoSEQ multiplex PCR; TCRdb's copy keeps in-frame clones and lacks some. The sample table includes about 160,000 clones. The sequencing input was PBMCs. The receptors were gathered from an older woman in good health and CMV-seronegative.

This sequence joins TRBV11-3 and TRBJ2-7; 7 bases align to TRBD1. The ends lost 5 bases at V and 5 bases at J; junction bases unmatched: 6. CDR1 is SGHNT and CDR2 is YENEEA in the germline V gene. This CDR3 comprises 13 residues. The CDR3 nucleotides are TGTGCCAGCAGCCGGGACAGTCTCAACGAGCAGTACTTC. Translating gives CASSRDSLNEQYF.

The chain is built from TRBV4-2 and TRBJ2-3; 8 bases are a match to TRBD2. The CDR3 consists of 15 residues. Germline V gene lookup returns CDR1 LGHNA and CDR2 YNFKEQ. Trimming removed 0 bases from V and 2 bases from J; junction bases left unmatched: 1. The CDR3, as DNA: TGTGCCAGCAGCCAAGACGGGGGGGCCACAGATACGCAGTATTTT. It translates to CASSQDGGATDTQYF.

This chain links TRBV10-3 with TRBJ1-1; D unclear. Trimming stripped 0 bases from V and 4 bases from J, with 12 bases between. Germline values: CDR1 ENHRY, CDR2 SYGVKD. This CDR3 spans 15 amino acids. CDR3: CAISESRRNPTEAFF. DNA for the CDR3: TGTGCCATCAGTGAGTCGAGGAGGAACCCCACTGAAGCTTTCTTT.

The CDR3, as DNA: TGTGCCAGCAGCTCCCCCGACAGCTTTAATGAAAAACTGTTTTTT. It specifies CASSSPDSFNEKLFF. This rearrangement joins TRBV7-6 to TRBJ1-4; D is perhaps TRBD1 (5 bases). The V gene's germline CDR1 is SGHVS and CDR2 FNYEAQ. Trimming removed 4 bases at V and 4 bases at J, with 13 bases between. The CDR3 runs to 15 residues.

CDR3 amino acids: CASSSTSGGTLYNEQFF. The CDR3 coding sequence is TGCGCCAGCAGCTCGACTAGCGGGGGGACTCTCTACAATGAGCAGTTCTTC. The chain joins TRBV5-1 to TRBJ2-1; 13 bases line up with TRBD2. Germline-derived CDR1 and CDR2 are SGHRS and YFSETQ. Trimming removed 3 bases from V and 3 bases from J; junction bases left unmatched: 6. The CDR3 is 17 amino acids. Drawing the rest from reference TRBV5-1 and TRBJ2-1, the complete variable domain is KAGVTQTPRYLIKTRGQQVTLSCSPISGHRSVSWYQQTPGQGLQFLFEYFSETQRNKGNFPGRFSGRQFSNSRSEMNVSTLELGDSALYLCASSSTSGGTLYNEQFFGPGTRLTVL.

The rearrangement uses TRBV5-4 and TRBJ2-1, with TRBD2 matching over 14 bases. This CDR3 is built from 18 residues. V trimming: 10 bases; J trimming: 9 bases; junction bases outside the gene matches: 21. Germline assignment: CDR1 SGHNT and CDR2 YYREEE (reference sequence). DNA for the CDR3: TGTGCCTCTGGGGGAGGGACTAGCGGGAGAACGGGCAGGGGTGAGCAGTTCTTC. Translating gives CASGGGTSGRTGRGEQFF.

The chain joins TRBV5-1 to TRBJ2-5, with TRBD2 matching over 8 bases. Germline CDR1 and CDR2: SGHRS and YFSETQ. CDR3 length: 15 residues. With 1 base clipped from V and 4 bases from J, the junction kept 6 bases outside the gene matches. CDR3: CASSLKREIRETQYF. In DNA, the CDR3 is TGCGCCAGCAGCTTGAAGCGGGAGATACGAGAGACCCAGTACTTC.

CDR3 DNA sequence: TGTGCCAGCAGCTCCTTCCCCCCGGCGGGGAAGAGCTACACCTTC. Its protein is CASSSFPPAGKSYTF. The gene calls are TRBV5-6 and TRBJ1-2; D is unclear. The CDR3 runs 15 residues. Germline-derived CDR1 and CDR2 are SGHDT and YYEEEE. Trimming cost V 3 bases and J 9 bases, with 21 bases left between them.

The V call is TRBV27, the J call TRBJ2-3, with TRBD2 identical over 11 bases. CDR3 size: 17 residues. The V segment lost 4 bases and the J segment 6 bases; nucleotides outside the gene matches: 12. The V gene's germline CDR1 is MNHEY and CDR2 SMNVEV (reference sequence). The CDR3 DNA reads TGTGCCAGCAGTTCCCCCGGAATAGCGGGGGGGATTGATACGCAGTATTTT. This gives the protein CASSSPGIAGGIDTQYF.

The rearrangement links TRBV18 to TRBJ2-7, with D possibly being TRBD1 (5 bases). Germline loops: CDR1 KGHSH, CDR2 LQKENI. The CDR3 sequence is 16 residues long. V lost 0 bases to trimming and J lost 4 bases, with 16 bases between them. CDR3 DNA: TGTGCCAGCTCACCACCGGCAGGGCTTAGGGGTTACGAGCAGTACTTC. Translation gives CASSPPAGLRGYEQYF.